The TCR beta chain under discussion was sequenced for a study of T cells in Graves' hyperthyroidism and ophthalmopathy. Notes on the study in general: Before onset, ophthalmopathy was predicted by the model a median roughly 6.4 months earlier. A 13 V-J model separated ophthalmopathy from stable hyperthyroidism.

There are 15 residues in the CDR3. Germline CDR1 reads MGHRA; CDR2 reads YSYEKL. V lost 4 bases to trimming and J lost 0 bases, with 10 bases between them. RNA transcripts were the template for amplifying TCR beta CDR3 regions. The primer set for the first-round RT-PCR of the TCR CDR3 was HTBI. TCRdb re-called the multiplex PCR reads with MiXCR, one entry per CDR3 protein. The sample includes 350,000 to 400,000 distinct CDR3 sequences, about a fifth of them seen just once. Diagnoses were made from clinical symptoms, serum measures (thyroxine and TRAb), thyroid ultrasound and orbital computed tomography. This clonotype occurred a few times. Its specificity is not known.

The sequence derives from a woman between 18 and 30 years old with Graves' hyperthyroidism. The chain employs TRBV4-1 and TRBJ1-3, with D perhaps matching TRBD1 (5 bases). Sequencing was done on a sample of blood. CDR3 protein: CASSRGVLSGNTIYF. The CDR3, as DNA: TGCGCCAGCAGCCGGGGGGTCCTCTCTGGAAACACCATATATTTT.